This T cell receptor beta chain was retrieved from a study of Ad26.COV2.S vaccination and SARS-CoV-2 variants. Overall study context: The donor participated in the COV1001 trial, in its Ad26.COV2.S arm. Once or twice, 56 days apart, Ad26.COV2.S was delivered intramuscularly.

Germline V gene lookup returns CDR1 MNHEY and CDR2 SVGAGI. V was clipped by 1 base and J by 8 bases; unmatched bases: 6. The CDR3 runs to 15 residues. Sequencing used immunoSEQ multiplex PCR; TCRdb keeps in-frame clones, though not all of them. The sample holds fewer than 400,000 clones, over 75% seen once. Regarding this clone: The antigen is unknown.

General study findings and limits: It was vaccine recipients, not placebo recipients, who had the higher spike-specific TCR breadth.

The treatment: around 19 received Ad26.COV2.S at low or high dose, single or two shots; five or six received placebo; per-sample allocation not given. The samples date from day 63 after the first vaccine or placebo injection. An Ad26 vector expressing Wuhan-strain SARS-CoV-2 spike served as the vaccine. The V call is TRBV6-5, the J call TRBJ1-4; 8 nucleotides match TRBD1. The sequencing used peripheral blood, collected in a trial of Ad26.COV2.S vaccine versus placebo. The receptor was derived from a person between 18 and 65 years old who received the Ad26.COV2.S COVID-19 vaccine or a placebo. CDR3 residues: CASSYFGTGGEKLFF. The CDR3 coding sequence is TGTGCCAGCAGTTACTTCGGGACAGGAGGCGAAAAACTGTTTTTT.